What follows describes a single T cell receptor (beta chain). These data originate in a study of response to subunit inactivated influenza vaccine. CDR3 length equals 15 residues. Germline loops: CDR1 SGHTA, CDR2 FQGNSA. After removal of 2 bases from V and 2 bases from J, the junction contained 6 bases not matched to a gene. TCRdb ran MiXCR on the RT-PCR reads and lists one entry per CDR3 protein. The sample contains more than 550,000 distinct CDR3 sequences, approximately 12% of which appear only once. Sequencing used PBMCs from blood, obtained on the day of vaccination. This chain joins TRBV7-2 and TRBJ2-7; the match to TRBD2 covers 7 bases. The sequence derives from a man in his fifties who received an inactivated influenza vaccine. CDR3 region: CASSLMAGEAYEQYF. Here the CDR3 DNA reads TGTGCCAGCAGCTTAATGGCGGGGGAGGCCTACGAGCAGTACTTC.